This T cell receptor (beta chain) was sequenced for a study of prognosis after radiotherapy for stage I lung cancer. About the research overall: Not a single patient was given any concurrent therapy alongside stereotactic body radiotherapy, also referred to as SBRT.

V was shortened by 8 bases and J by 4 bases, with 12 bases between the two germline ends. This CDR3 has 12 amino acids. Germline assignment: CDR1 MNHNS and CDR2 SASEGT. Study-level results: Samples before stereotactic body radiation therapy had more unique TCR clones (median around 10,000 versus 6,900).

Ten or more counts support this clonotype. What it binds is not known. Multiplex PCR, run in two rounds, amplified TCR beta CDR3 from genomic DNA. Initially, in first-round PCR, primers specific to each TRBV and TRBJ gene were used. With universal primers, the second PCR round was performed. Each CDR3 protein gets one entry after TCRdb re-called the multiplex PCR reads with MiXCR. This sample has 15,000 to 20,000 distinct CDR3 sequences, with more than 25% found just once. This sequence joins TRBV6-1 and TRBJ2-7; D may be TRBD2 (5 bases). This sample comprised PBMCs, obtained before or after stereotactic body radiation therapy (not recorded which). The TCR sequence derives from a donor aged 50 or older with non-small cell lung cancer. CDR3 coding DNA: TGTGCCAGCTCCGTTCGGGGATACGAGCAGTACTTC. Protein: CASSVRGYEQYF.